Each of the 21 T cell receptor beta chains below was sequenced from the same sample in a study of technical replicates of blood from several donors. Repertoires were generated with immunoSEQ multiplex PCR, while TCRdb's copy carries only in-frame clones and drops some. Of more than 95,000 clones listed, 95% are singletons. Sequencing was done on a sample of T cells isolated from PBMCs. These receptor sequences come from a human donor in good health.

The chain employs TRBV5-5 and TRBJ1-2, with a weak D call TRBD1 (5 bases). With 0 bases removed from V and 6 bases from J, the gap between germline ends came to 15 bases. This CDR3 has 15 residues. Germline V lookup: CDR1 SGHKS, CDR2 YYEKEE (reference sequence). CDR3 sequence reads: CASSLVGRVANGYTF. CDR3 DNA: TGTGCCAGCAGCTTGGTAGGCAGGGTTGCTAATGGCTACACCTTC.

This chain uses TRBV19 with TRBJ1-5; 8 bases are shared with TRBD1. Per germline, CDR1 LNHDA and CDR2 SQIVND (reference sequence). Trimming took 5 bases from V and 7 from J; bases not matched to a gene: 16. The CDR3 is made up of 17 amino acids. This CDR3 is CASSARSDRVYEQPQHF. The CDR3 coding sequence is TGTGCCAGTAGTGCGCGTTCGGACAGGGTATATGAGCAGCCCCAGCATTTT.

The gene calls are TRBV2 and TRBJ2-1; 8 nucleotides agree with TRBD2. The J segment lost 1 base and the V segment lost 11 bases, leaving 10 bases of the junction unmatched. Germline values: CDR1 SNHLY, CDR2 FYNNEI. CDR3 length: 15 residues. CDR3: CADSGGGASYNEQFF. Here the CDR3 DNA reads TGTGCCGACTCGGGGGGGGGCGCATCCTACAATGAGCAGTTCTTC.

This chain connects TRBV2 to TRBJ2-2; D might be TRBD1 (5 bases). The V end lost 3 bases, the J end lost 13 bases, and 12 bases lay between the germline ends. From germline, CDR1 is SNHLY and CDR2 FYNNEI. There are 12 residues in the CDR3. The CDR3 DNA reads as TGTGCCAGCAGTGACAGGGATGGGTTGCTGTTTTTT. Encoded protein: CASSDRDGLLFF.

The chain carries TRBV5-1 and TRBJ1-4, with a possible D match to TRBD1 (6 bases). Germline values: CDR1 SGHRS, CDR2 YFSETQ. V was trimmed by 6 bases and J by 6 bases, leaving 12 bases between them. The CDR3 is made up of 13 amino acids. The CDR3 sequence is CASKFAGDEKLFF. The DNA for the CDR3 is TGCGCCAGCAAGTTCGCAGGGGATGAAAAACTGTTTTTT. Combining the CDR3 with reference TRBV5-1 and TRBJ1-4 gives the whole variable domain KAGVTQTPRYLIKTRGQQVTLSCSPISGHRSVSWYQQTPGQGLQFLFEYFSETQRNKGNFPGRFSGRQFSNSRSEMNVSTLELGDSALYLCASKFAGDEKLFFGSGTQLSVL.

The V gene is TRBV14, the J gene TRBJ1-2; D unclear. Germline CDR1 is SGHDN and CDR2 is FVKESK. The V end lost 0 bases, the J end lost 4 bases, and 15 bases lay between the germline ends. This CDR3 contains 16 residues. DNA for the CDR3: TGTGCCAGCAGCCAAGAGGTCGACCGGGTAGTCTATGGCTACACCTTC. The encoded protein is CASSQEVDRVVYGYTF.

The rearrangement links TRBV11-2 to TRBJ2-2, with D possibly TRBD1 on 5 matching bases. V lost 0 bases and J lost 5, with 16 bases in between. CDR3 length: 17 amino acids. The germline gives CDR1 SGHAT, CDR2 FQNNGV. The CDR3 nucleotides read TGTGCCAGCAGCTTAGATAATAACAGGCTTTGGACCGGGGAGCTGTTTTTT. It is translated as CASSLDNNRLWTGELFF.

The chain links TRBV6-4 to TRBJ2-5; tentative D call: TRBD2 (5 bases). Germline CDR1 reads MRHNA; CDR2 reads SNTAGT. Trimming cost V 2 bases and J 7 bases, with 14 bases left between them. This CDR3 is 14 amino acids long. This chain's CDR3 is CASSDNDGMGTQYF. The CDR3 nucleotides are TGTGCCAGCAGTGACAACGACGGGATGGGGACCCAGTACTTC.

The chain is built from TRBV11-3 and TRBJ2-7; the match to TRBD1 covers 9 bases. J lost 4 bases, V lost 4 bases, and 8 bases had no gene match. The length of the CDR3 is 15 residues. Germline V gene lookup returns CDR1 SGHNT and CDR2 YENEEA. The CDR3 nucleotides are TGTGCCAGCAGCTCCGGCCGGGACAGGGTTTACGAGCAGTACTTC. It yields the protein CASSSGRDRVYEQYF.

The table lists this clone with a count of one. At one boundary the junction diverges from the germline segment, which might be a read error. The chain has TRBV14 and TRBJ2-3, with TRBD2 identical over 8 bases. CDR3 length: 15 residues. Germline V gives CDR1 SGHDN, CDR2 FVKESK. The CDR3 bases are TGTGCCAACAGCCAAGCGGGGGTCAACACAGATACGCAGTATTTT. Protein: CANSQAGVNTDTQYF.

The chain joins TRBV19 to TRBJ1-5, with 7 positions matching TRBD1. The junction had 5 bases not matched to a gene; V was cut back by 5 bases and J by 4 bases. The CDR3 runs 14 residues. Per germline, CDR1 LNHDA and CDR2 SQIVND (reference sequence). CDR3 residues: CASSAGTANQPQHF. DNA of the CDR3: TGTGCCAGTAGTGCAGGGACAGCAAATCAGCCCCAGCATTTT.

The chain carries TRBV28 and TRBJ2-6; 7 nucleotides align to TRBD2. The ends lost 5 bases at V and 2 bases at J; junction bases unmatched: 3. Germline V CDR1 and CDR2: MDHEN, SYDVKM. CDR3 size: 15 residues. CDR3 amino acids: CASSKRDAGANVLTF. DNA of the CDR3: TGTGCCAGCAGTAAGCGGGACGCTGGGGCCAACGTCCTGACTTTC.

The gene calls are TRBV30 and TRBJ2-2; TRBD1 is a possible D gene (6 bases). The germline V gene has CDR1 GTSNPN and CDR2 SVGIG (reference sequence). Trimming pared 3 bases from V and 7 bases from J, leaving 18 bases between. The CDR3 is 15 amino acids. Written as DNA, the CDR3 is TGTGCCTGGAGGGCCTGGGGGCGAGAGATCGGGGAGCTGTTTTTT. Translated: CAWRAWGREIGELFF.

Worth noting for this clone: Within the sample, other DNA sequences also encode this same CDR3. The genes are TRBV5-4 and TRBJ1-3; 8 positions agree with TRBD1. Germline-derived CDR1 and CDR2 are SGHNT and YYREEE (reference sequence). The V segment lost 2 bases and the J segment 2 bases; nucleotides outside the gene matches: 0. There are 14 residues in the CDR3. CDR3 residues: CASSLQGAGNTIYF. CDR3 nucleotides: TGTGCCAGCAGCTTACAGGGGGCTGGAAACACCATATATTTT.

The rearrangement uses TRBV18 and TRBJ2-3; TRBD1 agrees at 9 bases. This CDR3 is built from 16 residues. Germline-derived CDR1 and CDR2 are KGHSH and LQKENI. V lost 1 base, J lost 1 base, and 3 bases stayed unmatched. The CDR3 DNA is TGTGCCAGCTCACCACTTAGGGACAGGGGCACAGATACGCAGTATTTT. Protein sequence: CASSPLRDRGTDTQYF.

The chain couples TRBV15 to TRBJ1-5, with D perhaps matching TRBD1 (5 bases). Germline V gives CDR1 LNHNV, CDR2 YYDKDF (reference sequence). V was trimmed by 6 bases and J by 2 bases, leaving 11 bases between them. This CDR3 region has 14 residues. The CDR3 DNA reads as TGTGCCACCAGTCAGGGTGGAGGCAATCAGCCCCAGCATTTT. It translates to CATSQGGGNQPQHF.

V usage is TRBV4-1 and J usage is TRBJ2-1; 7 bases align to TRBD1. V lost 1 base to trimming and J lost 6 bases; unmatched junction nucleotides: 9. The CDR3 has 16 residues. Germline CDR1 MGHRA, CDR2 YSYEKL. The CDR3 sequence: CASSQVTTGVFNEQFF. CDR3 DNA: TGCGCCAGCAGCCAAGTTACCACAGGGGTTTTCAATGAGCAGTTCTTC.

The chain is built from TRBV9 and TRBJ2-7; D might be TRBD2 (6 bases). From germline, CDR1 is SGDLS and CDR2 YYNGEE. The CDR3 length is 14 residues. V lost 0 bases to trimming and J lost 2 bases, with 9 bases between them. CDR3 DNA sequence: TGTGCCAGCAGCGTAGGGAGGGAAACCTACGAGCAGTACTTC. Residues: CASSVGRETYEQYF.

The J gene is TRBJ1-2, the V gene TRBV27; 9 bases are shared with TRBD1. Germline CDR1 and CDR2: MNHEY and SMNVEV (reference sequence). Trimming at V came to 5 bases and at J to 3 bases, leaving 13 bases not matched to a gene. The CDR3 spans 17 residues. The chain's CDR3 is CASSGYTGTGFHYGYTF. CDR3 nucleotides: TGTGCCAGCAGTGGGTACACCGGGACAGGGTTCCACTATGGCTACACCTTC.

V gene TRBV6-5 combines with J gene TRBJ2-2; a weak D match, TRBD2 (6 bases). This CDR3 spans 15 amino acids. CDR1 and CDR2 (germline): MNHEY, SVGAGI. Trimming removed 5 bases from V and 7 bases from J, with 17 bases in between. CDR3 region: CASSQWGTRGGELFF. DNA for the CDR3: TGTGCCAGCAGTCAATGGGGGACTCGGGGCGGGGAGCTGTTTTTT.

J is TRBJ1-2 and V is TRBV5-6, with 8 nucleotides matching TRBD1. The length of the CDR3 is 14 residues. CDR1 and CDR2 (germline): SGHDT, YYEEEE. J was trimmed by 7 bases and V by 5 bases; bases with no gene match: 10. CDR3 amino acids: CASRPTGVRGGYTF. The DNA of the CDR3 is TGTGCCAGCAGACCGACAGGGGTCCGCGGTGGCTACACCTTC.